Described below is a single T cell receptor (beta chain) sequence and its context. The antigen remains undetermined. The sample comes from a study of blood T cells in healthy people across ages. Points from the study as a whole: Aged donors had fewer naive CD4+ cells and lower diversity than long-lived donors. No conclusive comparison of naive versus antigen-experienced cells was possible with unsorted PBMCs.

Sample-barcoded 5' priming and a J-beta primer mix drove a second PCR of roughly 7 to 11 cycles. TCRdb recomputed calls from the 5' RACE reads with MiXCR, one row per CDR3 protein. The sample lists about 930,000 distinct CDR3 sequences, roughly 29% occurring once. This CDR3 has 13 amino acids. Per the germline V gene, CDR1 is SEHNR and CDR2 is FQNEAQ (reference sequence). V was cut by 3 bases and J by 7 bases, with 10 bases left in between. The same data also went into a second study, on T cells of mothers and their children. That paper states: The sample comes from roughly 9 healthy Caucasian donors: mothers and children.

The sequencing input was blood. The V gene is TRBV7-9, the J gene TRBJ2-1; D is unclear. This clonotype originated in a woman between 35 and 50 years old in good health. The CDR3 sequence: CASSLPHGNEQFF. CDR3 DNA sequence: TGTGCCAGCAGCTTGCCCCATGGTAATGAGCAGTTCTTC.